This entry is about one T cell receptor (beta chain). No antigen is known for it. The CDR3 extends over 13 amino acids. V lost 8 bases and J 4 bases, leaving 14 bases between the germline ends. The germline V gene encodes CDR1 SGHRS and CDR2 YFSETQ. Clones were sequenced by immunoSEQ multiplex PCR, and TCRdb holds only the in-frame ones, with some missing. The data contain under 2,500,000 clones, approximately 95% of them singletons. These data belong to a study of shared clonotypes between healthy human individuals. At the level of the study: For every donor, three CD4 naive, three CD4 memory, two CD8 naive and one CD8 memory plates were used. Findings of the study overall: Relative to memory subsets, naive subsets generally showed larger estimated richness. Several donors held about 4.6% of naive CD4 clonotypes in common.

V and J are TRBV5-1 and TRBJ2-3; D is perhaps TRBD2 (5 bases). The source material was naive CD4+ T cells sorted from blood. Subset here: CD45RA+ positively selected. The origin of this receptor is a man aged 18 to 30 in good health. In DNA, the CDR3 is TGCGCCAGTAGCACGGGGTTTGCAGATACGCAGTATTTT. This codes for CASSTGFADTQYF.